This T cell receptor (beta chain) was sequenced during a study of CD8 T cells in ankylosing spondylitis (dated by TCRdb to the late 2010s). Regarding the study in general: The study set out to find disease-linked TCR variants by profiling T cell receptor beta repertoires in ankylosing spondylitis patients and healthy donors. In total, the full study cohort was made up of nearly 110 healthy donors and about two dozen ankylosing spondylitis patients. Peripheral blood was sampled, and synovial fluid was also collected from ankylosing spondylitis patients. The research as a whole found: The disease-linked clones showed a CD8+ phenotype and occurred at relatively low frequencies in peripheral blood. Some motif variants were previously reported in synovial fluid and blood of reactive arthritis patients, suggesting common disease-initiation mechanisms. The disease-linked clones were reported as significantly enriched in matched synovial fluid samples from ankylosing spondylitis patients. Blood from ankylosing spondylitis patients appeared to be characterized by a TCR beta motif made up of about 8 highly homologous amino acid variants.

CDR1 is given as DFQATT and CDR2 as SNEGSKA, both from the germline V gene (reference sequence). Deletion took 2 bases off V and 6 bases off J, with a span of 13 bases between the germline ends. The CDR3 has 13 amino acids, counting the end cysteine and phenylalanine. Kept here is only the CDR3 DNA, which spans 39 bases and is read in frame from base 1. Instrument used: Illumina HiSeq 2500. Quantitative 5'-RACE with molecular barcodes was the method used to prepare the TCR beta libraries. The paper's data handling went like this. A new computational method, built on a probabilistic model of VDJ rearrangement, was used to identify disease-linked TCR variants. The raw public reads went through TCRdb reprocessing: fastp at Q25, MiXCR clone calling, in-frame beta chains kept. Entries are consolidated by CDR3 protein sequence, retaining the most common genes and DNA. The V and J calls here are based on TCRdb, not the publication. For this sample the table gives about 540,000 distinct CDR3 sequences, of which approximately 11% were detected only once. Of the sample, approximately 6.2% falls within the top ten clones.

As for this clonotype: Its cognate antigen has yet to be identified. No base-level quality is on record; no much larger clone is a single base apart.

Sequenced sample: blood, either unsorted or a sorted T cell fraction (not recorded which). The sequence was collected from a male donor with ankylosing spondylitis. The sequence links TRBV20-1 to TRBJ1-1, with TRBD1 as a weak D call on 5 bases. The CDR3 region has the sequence CSARFGGKPEAFF. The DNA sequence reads TGCAGTGCTAGATTCGGGGGGAAGCCTGAAGCTTTCTTT.